The next 21 T cell receptor beta chains were all read from a single sample in a study of blood T cells in healthy people across ages. Then a second PCR, running about 6 to 12 cycles, was carried out with a sample-barcoded 5' primer and a J-beta primer mix. TCRdb called the 5' RACE reads again in MiXCR, with one record for every CDR3 protein. The data contain approximately 2,000,000 distinct CDR3 sequences, about two fifths of them singletons. Sample: blood. The receptors come from a human donor in good health.

CDR3: CASSFQGQGSNQPQHF. In DNA, the CDR3 is TGTGCCAGCAGCTTTCAGGGACAGGGGAGCAATCAGCCCCAGCATTTT. The chain carries TRBV7-2 and TRBJ1-5; 10 nucleotides align to TRBD1. Germline V CDR1 and CDR2: SGHTA, FQGNSA. The V and J ends lost 3 bases and 1 base, in that order; junction bases with no gene match: 3. This CDR3 spans 16 amino acids.

This clonotype was picked up many times. The genes are TRBV7-2 and TRBJ2-1; D may match TRBD1 or TRBD2 (5 bases each). The CDR3 is 14 amino acids. Germline assignment: CDR1 SGHTA and CDR2 FQGNSA. Trimming pared 5 bases from V and 5 bases from J, leaving 13 bases between. The CDR3 spells CASSRLRGHNEQFF. For the CDR3, the DNA is TGTGCCAGCAGCCGTCTTCGGGGCCACAATGAGCAGTTCTTC.

Points on this clonotype: A read error may produce the germline difference seen at one junction end. This chain connects TRBV14 to TRBJ1-2, with D hard to call. The CDR3 is 14 residues long. The germline V gene has CDR1 SGHDN and CDR2 FVKESK. CDR3 bases: TGCGCCAGCAGCCAAGAGCAGGACGTCTATGGCTACACCTTC. Its translation: CASSQEQDVYGYTF.

The V and J genes are TRBV24-1 and TRBJ2-5; 10 nucleotides match TRBD2. V lost 4 bases and J lost 3; bases outside the gene matches: 4. The CDR3 covers 15 residues. From germline, CDR1 is KGHDR and CDR2 SFDVKD. The CDR3 nucleotides are TGTGCCACCAGTGAAGCACTAGCGGGGAAAGAGACCCAGTACTTC. This codes for CATSEALAGKETQYF.

The chain couples TRBV29-1 to TRBJ2-5; perhaps TRBD1 as D (6 bases). In germline, CDR1 is SQVTM, CDR2 ANQGSEA. The CDR3 extends over 13 amino acids. Trimming removed 5 bases at V and 2 bases at J, with 12 bases between. This CDR3 is CSVSLTGQETQYF. CDR3 coding DNA: TGCAGCGTTTCTCTGACAGGACAAGAGACCCAGTACTTC.

The genes are TRBV29-1 and TRBJ2-7; no reliable D call. The V end lost 0 bases, the J end lost 0 bases, and 9 bases lay between the germline ends. This CDR3 is built from 14 residues. Germline V gene sequence: CDR1 SQVTM, CDR2 ANQGSEA. The CDR3 bases are TGCAGCGTTGAAGACAGGACGAGCTCCTACGAGCAGTACTTC. Protein sequence: CSVEDRTSSYEQYF.

This clonotype was detected a few times. This chain connects TRBV29-1 to TRBJ1-2; unclear D gene. This CDR3 spans 12 amino acids. Trimming left V 0 bases short and J 11 bases short, with 13 bases between. Looked up from germline, CDR1 is SQVTM and CDR2 is ANQGSEA. The CDR3 spells CSVEDGPLPYTF. The CDR3 region has the DNA TGCAGCGTTGAAGACGGACCGCTACCTTACACCTTC.

This clonotype turned up a few times. The J gene is TRBJ1-5, the V gene TRBV28; the D gene is possibly TRBD1 (5 bases). Germline V gene data show CDR1 as MDHEN and CDR2 as SYDVKM. The CDR3 has 14 residues. V was shortened by 4 bases and J by 5 bases, with 12 bases between the two germline ends. The CDR3 sequence: CASSWQGRDQPQHF. The CDR3 bases are TGTGCCAGCAGTTGGCAGGGCAGGGATCAGCCCCAGCATTTT.

The chain carries TRBV4-3 and TRBJ2-4; a possible D gene is TRBD1 (5 bases). The assigned J gene may be wrong: the sequence end matches TRBJ2-7 better. Germline CDR1 reads LGHNA; CDR2 reads YSLEER. The CDR3 consists of 14 residues. CDR3 sequence reads: CASSQVSQGYEQYF. The CDR3 DNA follows: TGCGCCAGCAGCCAAGTCTCCCAGGGCTACGAGCAGTACTTC.

The chain combines TRBV28 with TRBJ1-1; TRBD1 is a possible D gene (6 bases). The CDR3 contains 15 residues. V lost 6 bases and J 3 bases, leaving 17 bases between the germline ends. The germline V gene has CDR1 MDHEN and CDR2 SYDVKM. CDR3 DNA: TGTGCCAGCAGCATCCCAGGGTCAGGGGACACTGAAGCTTTCTTT. Protein sequence: CASSIPGSGDTEAFF.

This clonotype was detected only a few times. This chain joins TRBV4-3 and TRBJ2-7, with no clear D. V lost 1 base and J 1 base, leaving 8 bases between the germline ends. This CDR3 contains 14 residues. Germline V gene data show CDR1 as LGHNA and CDR2 as YSLEER. The CDR3 sequence is CASSQVMGSYEQYF. DNA for the CDR3: TGCGCCAGCAGCCAAGTAATGGGTTCCTACGAGCAGTACTTC.

The chain has TRBV9 and TRBJ1-2; perhaps TRBD1 as D (6 bases). Per germline, CDR1 SGDLS and CDR2 YYNGEE. V dropped 0 bases and J dropped 2 bases, with 14 bases sitting between them. The CDR3 has 16 amino acids. In DNA form, the CDR3 reads TGTGCCAGCAGCGTAGACGGACAGACATCGAACTATGGCTACACCTTC. This codes for CASSVDGQTSNYGYTF.

This chain connects TRBV4-1 to TRBJ1-2, with D perhaps TRBD1 (5 bases). The germline CDR1 and CDR2 sequences are MGHRA and YSYEKL. Trimming took 1 base from V and 8 from J, leaving 17 bases between them. This CDR3 spans 15 amino acids. Here the CDR3 DNA reads TGCGCCAGCAGCCAAGTAGGCAGGGAGATTGGGGGCTACACCTTC. It codes for CASSQVGREIGGYTF.

V and J are TRBV7-9 and TRBJ2-7; D perhaps matches TRBD2 (6 bases). This CDR3 has 13 amino acids. From germline, CDR1 is SEHNR and CDR2 FQNEAQ (reference sequence). The ends were cut back, 0 bases at V and 7 bases at J, with 10 bases in the middle. The DNA for the CDR3 is TGTGCCAGCAGCTTAGCTCTGGAGGGAGAGCAGTACTTC. The encoded protein is CASSLALEGEQYF.

This clonotype was seen only a few times. V usage is TRBV18 and J usage is TRBJ1-1, with no clear D. This CDR3 comprises 15 residues. Germline V gene data show CDR1 as KGHSH and CDR2 as LQKENI. The germline V and J ends were trimmed by 4 bases and 0 bases, with 12 bases remaining between them. In DNA form, the CDR3 reads TGTGCCAGCTCACTTACGGACCGATTGAACACTGAAGCTTTCTTT. It is translated as CASSLTDRLNTEAFF. Based on the CDR3 plus reference TRBV18 and TRBJ1-1, the full variable domain is NAGVMQNPRHLVRRRGQEARLRCSPMKGHSHVYWYRQLPEEGLKFMVYLQKENIIDESGMPKERFSAEFPKEGPSILRIQQVVRGDSAAYFCASSLTDRLNTEAFFGQGTRLTVV.

This clonotype has more than one count but fewer than ten. The J gene is TRBJ2-7, the V gene TRBV5-5, with D perhaps TRBD1 (6 bases). CDR3 length: 18 residues. The ends were cut back, 1 base at V and 3 bases at J, with 23 bases in the middle. Germline lookup yields CDR1 SGHKS and CDR2 YYEKEE (reference sequence). CDR3 coding DNA: TGTGCCAGCAGCTTGACCCGAACGGCTTGGGACATAAACTACGAGCAGTACTTC. Translated, it gives CASSLTRTAWDINYEQYF.

This clonotype has more than one count but fewer than ten. The rearrangement joins TRBV10-3 to TRBJ2-7, with D possibly matching TRBD1 (7 bases). There are 13 residues in the CDR3. The V end lost 11 bases, the J end lost 0 bases, and 14 bases lay between the germline ends. Germline V lookup: CDR1 ENHRY, CDR2 SYGVKD. CDR3 sequence: CAAAGQLSYEQYF. In nucleotides, the CDR3 is TGTGCCGCCGCGGGACAGCTCTCCTACGAGCAGTACTTC.

This clonotype was picked up a small number of times. The gene calls are TRBV29-1 and TRBJ2-7; D is possibly TRBD1 (6 bases). Trimming took 4 bases from V and 1 from J, leaving 23 bases between them. From germline, CDR1 is SQVTM and CDR2 ANQGSEA. The CDR3 runs to 17 residues. The DNA for the CDR3 is TGCAGCGTTGCTTCAGGGGACGACGTGTGGGGATCCTACGAGCAGTACTTC. Amino acids: CSVASGDDVWGSYEQYF.

This clonotype was seen a few times. The V gene is TRBV7-8, the J gene TRBJ1-5, with D tentatively TRBD1 (5 bases). Germline V CDR1 and CDR2: SGHVS, FQNEAQ. The CDR3 runs to 17 residues. Trimming cost V 6 bases and J 1 base, with 19 bases left between them. The CDR3 nucleotides are TGTGCCAGCAGTCCAACCGCGGTCGGGGACAGCAATCAGCCCCAGCATTTT. The encoded protein is CASSPTAVGDSNQPQHF.

This clonotype was seen more than once but under ten times. This sequence joins TRBV9 and TRBJ2-7; D not resolved. Germline V lookup: CDR1 SGDLS, CDR2 YYNGEE. The V and J ends lost 0 bases and 3 bases respectively, with 22 bases between them. The CDR3 covers 18 residues. The CDR3 nucleotides read TGTGCCAGCAGCGTAGTCTGGATGGGCTTCCCCCCACTCTACGAGCAGTACTTC. It specifies CASSVVWMGFPPLYEQYF. Combining the CDR3 with reference TRBV9 and TRBJ2-7 gives the whole variable domain DSGVTQTPKHLITATGQRVTLRCSPRSGDLSVYWYQQSLDQGLQFLIQYYNGEERAKGNILERFSAQQFPDLHSELNLSSLELGDSALYFCASSVVWMGFPPLYEQYFGPGTRLTVT.

V gene TRBV6-2 or TRBV6-3 combines with J gene TRBJ2-7; possible D gene TRBD2, 5 bases. The J call may be mistaken, given a closer DNA end match to TRBJ2-5. The CDR3 covers 14 residues. Germline V gene data show CDR1 as MNHEY and CDR2 as SVGEGT. CDR3 DNA: TGTGCCAGCAGTTACCTTGTTTTAGCGGAGACCCAGTACTTC. Amino acid sequence: CASSYLVLAETQYF.